The rows below give T cell receptor beta chains drawn from one sample of a study of cytomegalovirus exposure and HLA in healthy donors. The data were produced by immunoSEQ multiplex PCR, yet TCRdb's version contains in-frame clones alone and is incomplete. The top ten hold 10% to 13% of the sample, which has under 200,000 clones, around nine tenths seen once. Sequencing was performed on PBMCs. These receptors originate from a young woman in good health and CMV-seropositive. Each CDR3 is given with its conserved first and last residue. Expanded clones are given a class, and other clones once, few, many or no size at all.

cdr3_aa,clone_size,v_call,j_call
CSVEDPPGAYEQYF,-,TRBV29-1,TRBJ2-7
CASSRDLISLTGELFF,few,TRBV7-2,TRBJ2-2
CASSADNTEAFF,-,TRBV9,TRBJ1-1
CSARTAGEQYF,-,TRBV20-1,TRBJ2-7
CASSPFGQGASGANVLTF,-,TRBV18,TRBJ2-6
CASSHPPGQGNTEAFF,-,TRBV5-1,TRBJ1-1
CASSDGRGLGTDTQYF,-,TRBV19,TRBJ2-3
CASSSEGTEQFF,-,TRBV11-3,TRBJ2-1
CASSLSDMSSYEQYF,-,TRBV5-1,TRBJ2-7
CSVRGGRASSSYNEQFF,-,TRBV29-1,TRBJ2-1
CASTSGLAGQGYEQYF,-,TRBV7-6,TRBJ2-7
CASGTSSYEQYF,few,TRBV6-5,TRBJ2-7
CASTPSGGPFYGYTF,-,TRBV7-2,TRBJ1-2
CASSGGSGYEQYF,-,TRBV28,TRBJ2-7
CASSSGGGHEQYF,-,TRBV19,TRBJ2-7
CASSLRPPTSEAYNEQFF,once,TRBV27,TRBJ2-1
CASSPSARENTGELFF,-,TRBV6-4,TRBJ2-2
CAIRPLASGYNEQFF,-,TRBV10-3,TRBJ2-1
CASGLGPRNYEQYF,-,TRBV12-5,TRBJ2-7
CASSGVGVGYTF,few,TRBV25-1,TRBJ1-2
CASSPPESDGRGNQPQHF,-,TRBV2,TRBJ1-5
CASSVELIQQESTLEAFF,-,TRBV9,TRBJ1-1